This T cell receptor (beta chain) is drawn from a study of T-cell memory formation after mild COVID-19. Study-level results: Clones contracting day 15 to 85 were balanced CD4/CD8; later expanders leaned CD4+.

Via MiXCR, TCRdb re-called the 5' RACE reads, giving one row per CDR3 protein. The data contain around 300,000 distinct CDR3 sequences, roughly a fifth of them seen just once; the ten biggest clones take up under 25%. CDR1 and CDR2 (germline): LGHNA, YNFKEQ. CDR3 size: 16 residues. The ends were cut back, 0 bases at V and 4 bases at J, with 12 bases in the middle. Note on this clonotype: Its target is not known.

Sequences were obtained from PBMCs or a T cell subset sorted from them (not recorded which). The chain combines TRBV4-2 with TRBJ2-2; D may be TRBD1 (6 bases). This clonotype originated in a man aged 18 to 35 who had mild COVID-19 (a few samples of this study predate the infection). Cell type and time point are not known. The CDR3 here is CASSQDQGISTGELFF. The CDR3 DNA reads TGTGCCAGCAGCCAAGACCAGGGGATATCCACCGGGGAGCTGTTTTTT.